One T cell receptor (beta chain) is described in this entry. The sample belongs to a study of blood T cell repertoires in COVID-19. Data came from immunoSEQ multiplex PCR; TCRdb stores just in-frame clones and leaves some out. This sample yields roughly 100,000 clones, of which roughly nine tenths are seen a single time; 15% to 20% belongs to the top ten. The CDR3 loop spans 12 amino acids. V shed 7 bases and J shed 2 bases, with 11 bases lying between them. Germline V lookup: CDR1 SQVTM, CDR2 ANQGSEA. Sequencing was done on a sample of peripheral blood. The chain combines TRBV29-1 with TRBJ1-1; no clear D. This receptor was identified in a woman older than 75 in a cohort sampled during active COVID-19. CDR3 residues: CSADGVNTEAFF. Written as DNA, the CDR3 is TGCAGCGCCGACGGGGTTAACACTGAAGCTTTCTTT.